These 30 T cell receptor beta chains were sequenced from one sample in a study of regulatory T cells in long-lasting Graves disease. The time point is: newly diagnosed GD, antithyroid drugs for less than 3 months. With RNA extracted from PBMCs as input, the TCR library was made. CDR3-region Arm-PCR and iRepertoire HTBI primers produced the TCR beta libraries. A single record per CDR3 protein comes from TCRdb applying MiXCR to the multiplex PCR reads. Of some 400,000 distinct CDR3 sequences listed, about 15% are singletons. These data were also reused for a study on T cells in Graves' hyperthyroidism and ophthalmopathy.

Sequenced here: peripheral blood mononuclear cells (PBMCs), sampled at new diagnosis, from a patient treated with antithyroid drugs. The source is a woman aged 25-40 years with Graves disease.

The rearrangement uses TRBV12-3 or TRBV12-4 and TRBJ2-3; 14 nucleotides match TRBD2. The CDR3 consists of 18 residues. The trim removed 7 bases at V and 1 base at J, leaving 10 bases unmatched. CDR3 loop: CASIPTSGRVWGTDTQYF. CDR3 in DNA: TGTGCCAGCATCCCGACTAGCGGGAGGGTGTGGGGCACAGATACGCAGTATTTT.

There are many counts of this clonotype. The V call is TRBV12-3 or TRBV12-4, the J call TRBJ2-3; D unclear. The CDR3 runs 11 residues. Trimming took off 2 bases at V and 10 bases at J, with 7 bases between the two ends. In DNA form, the CDR3 reads TGTGCCAGCAGTTTACGGCTGGCGCAGTATTTT. It is translated as CASSLRLAQYF.

The J gene is TRBJ2-1, the V gene TRBV5-1; TRBD2 matches at 9 bases. The CDR3 contains 15 residues. CDR1 is SGHRS, CDR2 YFSETQ, per germline. Trimming removed 3 bases from V and 8 bases from J; junction bases left unmatched: 9. CDR3 protein: CASSSGLAVVDEQFF. Here the CDR3 DNA reads TGCGCCAGCAGCTCGGGACTAGCAGTTGTCGATGAGCAGTTCTTC.

This clonotype has a count of ten or more. The rearrangement uses TRBV6-2 or TRBV6-3 and TRBJ1-5; no reliable D call. Per germline, CDR1 MNHEY and CDR2 SVGEGT. The CDR3 is 15 residues long. Trimming stripped 0 bases from V and 2 bases from J, with 8 bases between. The CDR3: CASSYSGFGNQPQHF. In nucleotides, the CDR3 is TGTGCCAGCAGTTACTCAGGGTTTGGCAATCAGCCCCAGCATTTT.

This clonotype was seen many times. This rearrangement joins TRBV12-3 or TRBV12-4 to TRBJ2-7, with 13 bases identical to TRBD2. The ends lost 6 bases at V and 6 bases at J; junction bases unmatched: 17. The CDR3 covers 18 residues. The CDR3 here is CASSETAILLAGGPEQYF. In DNA form, the CDR3 reads TGTGCCAGCAGCGAGACAGCGATATTACTAGCGGGAGGGCCCGAGCAGTACTTC.

The V gene is TRBV6-5, the J gene TRBJ2-5, with D possibly matching TRBD1 (6 bases). Germline-derived CDR1 and CDR2 are MNHEY and SVGAGI. The CDR3 length is 16 residues. V lost 2 bases to trimming and J lost 6 bases, with 19 bases between them. CDR3 DNA sequence: TGTGCCAGCAGTTACAGAGGGGGTTGGGACAAACAGACCCAGTACTTC. Protein: CASSYRGGWDKQTQYF.

The table lists this clonotype with a few counts. The chain employs TRBV4-1 and TRBJ1-5, with D possibly being TRBD1 (5 bases). Germline V gives CDR1 MGHRA, CDR2 YSYEKL. Trimming removed 1 base from V and 6 bases from J, with 13 bases in between. The CDR3 has 15 residues. CDR3 nucleotide sequence: TGCGCCAGCAGCCAAGTGTGGGGGAGTCGTCAGCCCCAGCATTTT. This translates into CASSQVWGSRQPQHF.

The chain carries TRBV9 and TRBJ2-5; TRBD1 matches at 9 bases. V dropped 4 bases and J dropped 4; count of bases not matched to a gene: 5. This CDR3 spans 14 amino acids. CDR1 SGDLS and CDR2 YYNGEE come from the germline V gene. In DNA form, the CDR3 reads TGTGCCAGCAGCCGGACAGGGGATCGAGAGACCCAGTACTTC. It specifies CASSRTGDRETQYF. The variable domain in full, completed from reference TRBV9 and TRBJ2-5, reads DSGVTQTPKHLITATGQRVTLRCSPRSGDLSVYWYQQSLDQGLQFLIQYYNGEERAKGNILERFSAQQFPDLHSELNLSSLELGDSALYFCASSRTGDRETQYFGPGTRLLVL.

CDR3 DNA: TGTGCCAGCAGTTACCCCCCAGAAGCTTTCTTT. Amino acid sequence: CASSYPPEAFF. The chain employs TRBV6-2 or TRBV6-3 and TRBJ1-1; D remains unclear. This CDR3 is 11 amino acids long. Trimming removed 2 bases at V and 8 bases at J, with 6 bases between. The V gene's germline CDR1 is MNHEY and CDR2 SVGEGT.

At least ten counts were recorded for this clonotype. The rearrangement links TRBV7-2 to TRBJ2-5; the D call may be TRBD1 or TRBD2 (5 bases each). Germline V gives CDR1 SGHTA, CDR2 FQGNSA. V was pared by 5 bases and J by 5 bases, with 15 bases between. The CDR3 runs to 14 residues. CDR3: CASSATGPAETQYF. In nucleotides, the CDR3 is TGTGCCAGCAGCGCCACGGGGCCGGCGGAGACCCAGTACTTC.

Comment on this clonotype: A read error is possible here, since a much larger clone lies one base away. The rearrangement links TRBV3-1 to TRBJ2-7, with a possible D match to TRBD1 (5 bases). This CDR3 contains 14 residues. The germline V gene encodes CDR1 LGHDT and CDR2 YNNKEL (reference sequence). V was clipped by 1 base and J by 7 bases, with 14 bases between them. CDR3 DNA: TGTGCCAGCAGCCAAGGTTTGCCCCAGGGTGAGCAGTACTTC. Its protein product is CASSQGLPQGEQYF.

V and J are TRBV10-3 and TRBJ2-7, with D maybe TRBD1 (6 bases). Germline CDR1 is ENHRY and CDR2 is SYGVKD. This CDR3 has 14 amino acids. The CDR3 sequence is CTSRSRQVSYEQYF. In nucleotides, the CDR3 is TGTACCAGCAGATCCAGACAGGTCTCCTACGAGCAGTACTTC.

Points on this clonotype: Since a far larger clone is one base different, this is likely a read error. V gene TRBV13 combines with J gene TRBJ2-1, with D maybe TRBD1 (5 bases). Germline V gene sequence: CDR1 PRHDT, CDR2 FYEKMQ (reference sequence). There are 16 residues in the CDR3. CDR3 sequence reads: CASSLGYRSSYNEQLF. In DNA, the CDR3 is TGTGCCAGCAGCTTAGGGTACAGGAGCTCCTACAATGAGCAGCTCTTC. The full variable domain, its missing parts supplied by reference TRBV13 and TRBJ2-1, is AAGVIQSPRHLIKEKRETATLKCYPIPRHDTVYWYQQGPGQDPQFLISFYEKMQSDKGSIPDRFSAQQFSDYHSELNMSSLELGDSALYFCASSLGYRSSYNEQLFGPGTRLTVL.

This clonotype has a count of ten or more. As DNA, the CDR3 is TGTGCCATCAGTGAGTCGGAGAAGATGTCGAAGACCCAGTACTTC. It specifies CAISESEKMSKTQYF. The rearrangement uses TRBV10-3 and TRBJ2-5; D remains unclear. The CDR3 spans 15 residues. V lost 0 bases to trimming and J lost 6 bases, with 14 bases between them. Germline loops: CDR1 ENHRY, CDR2 SYGVKD.

The CDR3 reads CASRETGSSNQPQHF. As DNA, the CDR3 is TGTGCCAGCAGGGAGACAGGTTCGAGCAATCAGCCCCAGCATTTT. This sequence joins TRBV28 and TRBJ1-5; weak D call: TRBD1 (6 bases). The CDR3 runs 15 residues. Germline CDR1 reads MDHEN; CDR2 reads SYDVKM. Trimming stripped 6 bases from V and 1 base from J, with 13 bases between.

This clonotype was recorded at least ten times. V usage is TRBV15 and J usage is TRBJ1-5; D is unclear. The V end was cut by 1 base, the J end by 6 bases, with 10 bases between. The V gene's germline CDR1 is LNHNV and CDR2 YYDKDF (reference sequence). This CDR3 region has 14 residues. CDR3: CATSRGVSFQPQHF. As DNA, the CDR3 is TGTGCCACCAGCAGAGGTGTTTCTTTTCAGCCCCAGCATTTT.

This sequence joins TRBV19 and TRBJ1-5; D ambiguous. Germline V gene data show CDR1 as LNHDA and CDR2 as SQIVND (reference sequence). The CDR3 runs to 14 residues. Trimming took 9 bases from V and 1 from J, leaving 13 bases between them. The CDR3 here is CASIGLRSNQPQHF. As DNA, the CDR3 is TGTGCCAGCATCGGGCTGAGAAGCAATCAGCCCCAGCATTTT.

This clonotype was found many times. The chain uses TRBV27 and TRBJ1-1; tentative D call: TRBD1 (6 bases). Trimming took off 6 bases at V and 5 bases at J, with 16 bases between the two ends. Germline V gene data show CDR1 as MNHEY and CDR2 as SMNVEV (reference sequence). CDR3 size: 14 residues. The CDR3 protein is CASSIRGTGTEAFF. DNA of the CDR3: TGTGCCAGCAGCATTAGGGGAACAGGGACTGAAGCTTTCTTT.

In its sample, this clonotype was seen a few times. The J gene is TRBJ1-5, the V gene TRBV7-2, with D hard to call. V lost 0 bases and J 4 bases, leaving 10 bases between the germline ends. Germline loops: CDR1 SGHTA, CDR2 FQGNSA. The CDR3 runs 15 residues. The CDR3 region has the DNA TGTGCCAGCAGCTTAGCGACGGGATTAAATCAGCCCCAGCATTTT. Translated: CASSLATGLNQPQHF.

The rearrangement joins TRBV7-9 to TRBJ2-1; possible D gene TRBD2, 6 bases. V lost 4 bases and J 8 bases, leaving 15 bases between the germline ends. The CDR3 has 14 amino acids. Per germline, CDR1 SEHNR and CDR2 FQNEAQ (reference sequence). This chain's CDR3 is CASSSSGGTDEQFF. The DNA of the CDR3 is TGTGCCAGCAGCTCGTCAGGAGGGACTGATGAGCAGTTCTTC. Full variable domain (missing parts from reference TRBV7-9 and TRBJ2-1): DTGVSQNPRHKITKRGQNVTFRCDPISEHNRLYWYRQTLGQGPEFLTYFQNEAQLEKSRLLSDRFSAERPKGSFSTLEIQRTEQGDSAMYLCASSSSGGTDEQFFGPGTRLTVL.

This chain links TRBV29-1 with TRBJ2-2; 9 bases fit TRBD2. The V gene's germline CDR1 is SQVTM and CDR2 ANQGSEA. CDR3 length: 16 residues. Trimming at V came to 4 bases and at J to 7 bases, leaving 13 bases not matched to a gene. DNA for the CDR3: TGCAGCGTTGGTATGGTAGCGGGAGTGTACGGCGGGGAGCTGTTTTTT. Protein product: CSVGMVAGVYGGELFF.

The table lists this clonotype with a few counts. V and J are TRBV9 and TRBJ1-6, with 9 bases fitting TRBD1. CDR3 length equals 14 residues. CDR1 and CDR2 (germline): SGDLS, YYNGEE. The trim removed 3 bases at V and 6 bases at J, leaving 1 base unmatched. CDR3 DNA: TGTGCCAGCAGCGGGGGACAGGGTAATTCACCCCTCCACTTT. Protein sequence: CASSGGQGNSPLHF.

The CDR3 here is CASSIAGESADTQYF. The CDR3 nucleotides are TGTGCCAGTAGTATTGCGGGAGAAAGCGCAGATACGCAGTATTTT. This rearrangement joins TRBV19 to TRBJ2-3; TRBD2 agrees at 7 bases. Germline CDR1 and CDR2: LNHDA and SQIVND (reference sequence). Germline trimming cut 3 bases from V and 4 bases from J; bases unmatched to any gene: 7. The CDR3 is 15 residues long.

This clonotype has ten or more counts. The V and J genes are TRBV7-2 and TRBJ2-1; possibly TRBD2 for D (5 bases). The CDR3 contains 16 residues. Per the germline V gene, CDR1 is SGHTA and CDR2 is FQGNSA. With 5 bases removed from V and 2 bases from J, the gap between germline ends came to 16 bases. This chain's CDR3 is CASSPLRAAAYNEQFF. In DNA, the CDR3 is TGTGCCAGCAGCCCCCTGCGAGCGGCAGCCTACAATGAGCAGTTCTTC.

This clonotype was detected a few times. V is TRBV6-1 and J is TRBJ1-5, with 9 bases identical to TRBD1. The germline V gene has CDR1 MNHNS and CDR2 SASEGT. The CDR3 length is 14 residues. J was trimmed by 7 bases and V by 4 bases; bases with no gene match: 5. CDR3 coding DNA: TGTGCCAGCAGTGTCACAGGGGGCTTGCAGCCCCAGCATTTT. Its translation: CASSVTGGLQPQHF.

Concerning this clonotype: With a much larger clone just one base away, this may be a read error. This chain connects TRBV20-1 to TRBJ1-5, with a tentative D call TRBD1 (6 bases). CDR3 length equals 14 residues. The germline V and J ends were trimmed by 6 bases and 0 bases, with 12 bases remaining between them. Germline CDR1 DFQATT, CDR2 SNEGSKA (reference sequence). CDR3 sequence reads: CSALGGYSNQPQHF. The CDR3 DNA sequence: TGCAGTGCCCTAGGGGGATATAGCAATCAGCCCCAGCATTTT.

Ten or more counts support this clonotype. The chain employs TRBV29-1 and TRBJ2-1; 7 bases are a match to TRBD2. The germline CDR1 and CDR2 sequences are SQVTM and ANQGSEA. V lost 6 bases and J lost 4; bases outside the gene matches: 9. The CDR3 is 14 residues long. The CDR3 DNA reads TGCAGCGTCCCTGGCGGGAGATCTTACAATGAGCAGTTCTTC. Translating it yields CSVPGGRSYNEQFF.

This clonotype was observed a few times. J is TRBJ1-2 and V is TRBV6-5; weak D call: TRBD1 (5 bases). The germline V and J ends were trimmed by 2 bases and 5 bases, with 6 bases remaining between them. Germline V gene data show CDR1 as MNHEY and CDR2 as SVGAGI. CDR3 length equals 12 residues. CDR3 loop: CASSYGTYGYTF. In DNA form, the CDR3 reads TGTGCCAGCAGTTACGGGACTTATGGCTACACCTTC.

V gene TRBV5-1 combines with J gene TRBJ2-1; no definite D call. Germline V gene sequence: CDR1 SGHRS, CDR2 YFSETQ. The germline V and J ends were trimmed by 1 base and 8 bases, with 10 bases remaining between them. The length of the CDR3 is 13 residues. The CDR3, as DNA: TGCGCCAGCAGCTTGTGGACGAAGGATGAGCAGTTCTTC. Translated, it gives CASSLWTKDEQFF.

In its sample, this clonotype is medium-sized. V is TRBV2 and J is TRBJ2-3; D is possibly TRBD2 (6 bases). This CDR3 spans 15 amino acids. V gave up 3 bases and J gave up 0 bases, with 10 bases separating them. Germline V CDR1 and CDR2: SNHLY, FYNNEI. CDR3 sequence: CASSDSGVSTDTQYF. CDR3 nucleotide sequence: TGTGCCAGCAGTGATAGCGGAGTTAGCACAGATACGCAGTATTTT. The variable domain in full, completed from reference TRBV2 and TRBJ2-3, reads EPEVTQTPSHQVTQMGQEVILRCVPISNHLYFYWYRQILGQKVEFLVSFYNNEISEKSEIFDDQFSVERPDGSNFTLKIRSTKLEDSAMYFCASSDSGVSTDTQYFGPGTRLTVL.